The clone carrying this TCR beta chain was counted only a few times. What it binds is unknown. TCRdb processed the 5' RACE reads anew with MiXCR; each CDR3 protein has one entry. The sample has about 350,000 distinct CDR3 sequences, under 30% seen once. These data are taken from a study of T-cell memory formation after mild COVID-19. General study findings and limits: Among clones peaking at day 37 in the second wave, SARS-CoV-2 specificity remained unconfirmed. Memory from before infection featured some responding clones, which suggests cross-reactive memory joined.

The CDR3 loop spans 13 amino acids. Germline CDR1 is SQVTM and CDR2 is ANQGSEA. V lost 3 bases, J lost 0 bases, and 8 bases lay in between. The specimen was PBMCs or a T cell subset sorted from them (not recorded which). This sequence was found in an adult woman who had mild COVID-19 (a few samples of this study predate the infection). Cell type and time point are not known. The rearrangement uses TRBV29-1 and TRBJ1-1; D might be TRBD1 (6 bases). The CDR3 bases are TGCAGCGTTGAGGACAGCTTGAACACTGAAGCTTTCTTT. Residues: CSVEDSLNTEAFF.